Below, 32 T cell receptor beta chains from the same sample are listed, as sequenced in a study of T cells in Graves' hyperthyroidism and ophthalmopathy. The CDR3 regions of TCR beta were amplified from RNA transcripts. An initial round of RT-PCR targeting the TCR CDR3 relied on the HTBI primer set. TCRdb re-called the multiplex PCR reads through MiXCR, storing one row per CDR3 protein. Of 600,000 to 650,000 distinct CDR3 sequences in the sample, around 15% were seen once. Material for sequencing was blood. The receptors shown here come from a woman in her 30s with Graves' hyperthyroidism.

The V and J genes are TRBV30 and TRBJ1-2; perhaps TRBD1 as D (5 bases). Germline loops: CDR1 GTSNPN, CDR2 SVGIG (reference sequence). The CDR3 is 19 residues long. Trimming shortened V by 0 bases and J by 2 bases, and 25 bases separated the two germline ends. The CDR3 is CAWSVRLLTALNRNYGYTF. The CDR3 nucleotides are TGTGCCTGGAGTGTAAGGTTGTTGACAGCTTTGAACCGGAACTATGGCTACACCTTC.

There are a few counts of this clonotype. The gene calls are TRBV9 and TRBJ2-7, with 8 bases matching TRBD2. V shed 0 bases, J shed 2 bases, and the junction held 4 bases outside the gene matches. CDR1 is SGDLS, CDR2 YYNGEE, per germline. This CDR3 region has 15 residues. CDR3 protein: CASSVASGGTYEQYF. CDR3 sequence (DNA): TGTGCCAGCAGCGTAGCGAGCGGGGGAACCTACGAGCAGTACTTC.

In this sample, this clonotype turned up many times. The chain employs TRBV30 and TRBJ2-5; D call uncertain. CDR3 length: 12 amino acids. Germline lookup yields CDR1 GTSNPN and CDR2 SVGIG (reference sequence). V shed 5 bases and J shed 7 bases, with 14 bases lying between them. In nucleotides, the CDR3 is TGTGCCTGGGCCGGTGCTTTGGGGACCCAGTACTTC. Protein product: CAWAGALGTQYF.

This clonotype was counted many times. The chain links TRBV20-1 to TRBJ1-1, with a tentative D call TRBD1 (6 bases). Looked up from germline, CDR1 is DFQATT and CDR2 is SNEGSKA (reference sequence). Trimming cost V 7 bases and J 0 bases, with 15 bases left between them. The CDR3 is 14 amino acids. Here the CDR3 reads CSVGQTTVNTEAFF. The DNA for the CDR3 is TGCAGTGTAGGACAGACCACGGTGAACACTGAAGCTTTCTTT.

This clonotype was recorded at least ten times. The genes are TRBV6-2 or TRBV6-3 and TRBJ2-7; D gene ambiguous. V lost 2 bases to trimming and J lost 2 bases, with 10 bases between them. The CDR3 consists of 14 residues. Germline CDR1 and CDR2: MNHEY and SVGEGT. For the CDR3, the DNA is TGTGCCAGCAGTTACAGTCGACCCCCCTACGAGCAGTACTTC. It is translated as CASSYSRPPYEQYF.

This clonotype was observed a few times. The CDR3 here is CASSPRQGYNEKLFF. The DNA for the CDR3 is TGTGCCAGCTCACCACGACAGGGTTACAATGAAAAACTGTTTTTT. The rearrangement joins TRBV18 to TRBJ1-4; 7 bases line up with TRBD1. The germline V gene has CDR1 KGHSH and CDR2 LQKENI. The CDR3 runs to 15 residues. J gave up 5 bases and V 1 base, and 4 bases lay outside the gene matches.

As to this clonotype: This clone may be a read error of a much larger clone one base away. V gene TRBV7-9 combines with J gene TRBJ2-7; D is perhaps TRBD1 (5 bases). There are 15 residues in the CDR3. Germline V gene lookup returns CDR1 SEHNR and CDR2 FQNEAQ (reference sequence). The DNA for the CDR3 is TGTGCCAGCAGCTTAGAGGGGTATGGGGCCTACGGGCAGTACTTC. This translates into CASSLEGYGAYGQYF.

This clonotype has at least ten counts. This chain connects TRBV2 to TRBJ1-5, with D perhaps matching TRBD1 (6 bases). V was pared by 8 bases and J by 5 bases, with 16 bases between. The CDR3 extends over 14 amino acids. Germline V gives CDR1 SNHLY, CDR2 FYNNEI. In DNA form, the CDR3 reads TGTGCCAGCGACCCGAGCGGGGGCTATCAGCCCCAGCATTTT. Encoded protein: CASDPSGGYQPQHF.

This clonotype was picked up many times. The chain joins TRBV6-1 to TRBJ1-5, with D possibly being TRBD1 (6 bases). CDR3 length equals 14 residues. The V and J ends lost 2 bases and 4 bases respectively, with 9 bases between them. CDR1 MNHNS and CDR2 SASEGT come from the germline V gene. The CDR3 coding sequence is TGTGCCAGCAGTGAACAGGACAGAAATCAGCCCCAGCATTTT. It translates to CASSEQDRNQPQHF.

The J gene is TRBJ2-5, the V gene TRBV5-4, with unresolved D. The CDR3 runs to 15 residues. Germline assignment: CDR1 SGHNT and CDR2 YYREEE (reference sequence). Trimming removed 4 bases from V and 2 bases from J, with 15 bases in between. The CDR3 spells CASSAITNQQETQYF. Here the CDR3 DNA reads TGTGCCAGCAGCGCAATAACCAATCAACAAGAGACCCAGTACTTC.

The sample holds many counts of this clonotype. The chain couples TRBV6-1 to TRBJ2-5; no reliable D call. The CDR3 has 12 amino acids. Trimming took off 6 bases at V and 9 bases at J, with 14 bases between the two ends. Germline CDR1 reads MNHNS; CDR2 reads SASEGT. The chain's CDR3 is CASRPTLGAQYF. The CDR3, as DNA: TGTGCCAGCAGACCTACCCTTGGGGCCCAGTACTTC.

This clonotype was seen at least ten times. The chain carries TRBV28 and TRBJ2-3; TRBD2 matches 8 bases. V lost 0 bases to trimming and J lost 1 base; unmatched junction nucleotides: 0. This CDR3 is 15 amino acids long. Germline CDR1 reads MDHEN; CDR2 reads SYDVKM. For the CDR3, the DNA is TGTGCCAGCAGTTTATGGCGGGAGGGCACAGATACGCAGTATTTT. Protein product: CASSLWREGTDTQYF. Full variable domain (remainder filled in from reference TRBV28 and TRBJ2-3): DVKVTQSSRYLVKRTGEKVFLECVQDMDHENMFWYRQDPGLGLRLIYFSYDVKMKEKGDIPEGYSVSREKKERFSLILESASTNQTSMYLCASSLWREGTDTQYFGPGTRLTVL.

The rearrangement uses TRBV7-3 and TRBJ2-1; D is possibly TRBD1 (5 bases). The CDR3 loop spans 15 amino acids. Germline-derived CDR1 and CDR2 are SGHTA and FQGTGA. The V end lost 2 bases, the J end lost 7 bases, and 15 bases lay between the germline ends. CDR3 in amino acids: CASSLGASGRNEQFF. DNA for the CDR3: TGTGCCAGCAGCTTAGGGGCGTCTGGCAGAAATGAGCAGTTCTTC.

This chain uses TRBV11-1 with TRBJ2-2; D possibly matches TRBD1 or TRBD2 (5 bases each). V gave up 7 bases and J gave up 5 bases, with 8 bases separating them. Germline V gene data show CDR1 as SGHAT and CDR2 as FQDESV (reference sequence). This CDR3 is 12 amino acids long. CDR3 loop: CASTEGTGELFF. CDR3 nucleotides: TGTGCCAGCACCGAGGGGACCGGGGAGCTGTTTTTT.

V and J are TRBV14 and TRBJ2-3; perhaps D is TRBD1 or TRBD2 (5 bases each). The germline V gene encodes CDR1 SGHDN and CDR2 FVKESK. Between the trimmed V and J ends, which lost 2 bases and 0 bases, there was a span of 9 bases. This CDR3 region has 15 residues. CDR3 nucleotides: TGTGCCAGCAGCCAACGGGGCCAAAGCACAGATACGCAGTATTTT. Translating gives CASSQRGQSTDTQYF. Looking up the rest from reference TRBV14 and TRBJ2-3 gives the full variable domain: EAGVTQFPSHSVIEKGQTVTLRCDPISGHDNLYWYRRVMGKEIKFLLHFVKESKQDESGMPNNRFLAERTGGTYSTLKVQPAELEDSGVYFCASSQRGQSTDTQYFGPGTRLTVL.

Ten or more counts support this clonotype. V is TRBV3-1 and J is TRBJ2-7, with 10 bases lining up with TRBD2. This CDR3 contains 13 residues. V shed 8 bases, J shed 7 bases, and the junction held 8 bases outside the gene matches. Germline-derived CDR1 and CDR2 are LGHDT and YNNKEL (reference sequence). Here the CDR3 reads CASRRLAGGEQYF. Here the CDR3 DNA reads TGTGCCAGCCGGCGACTAGCGGGTGGGGAGCAGTACTTC.

The table lists this clonotype with a few counts. This may arise from a read error, as a much more abundant clone is one base away. The genes are TRBV24-1 and TRBJ2-6; D ambiguous. CDR1 and CDR2 (germline): KGHDR, SFDVKD. CDR3 length: 15 amino acids. The V gene lost 5 bases and the J gene lost 2 bases, with 9 bases spanning the gap. The CDR3 here is CATSGDFPGANVLTF. In DNA form, the CDR3 reads TGTGCCACCAGTGGCGATTTCCCTGGGGCCAACGTCCTGACTTTC.

This clonotype was counted ten times or more. The V and J genes are TRBV15 and TRBJ2-7; D unclear. This CDR3 has 16 residues. Germline V gives CDR1 LNHNV, CDR2 YYDKDF (reference sequence). V gave up 1 base and J gave up 0 bases, with 13 bases separating them. The CDR3 protein is CATSRAPIYSSYEQYF. DNA of the CDR3: TGTGCCACCAGCAGAGCCCCGATTTACAGCTCCTACGAGCAGTACTTC.

This clonotype was observed a handful of times. The J gene is TRBJ1-5, the V gene TRBV20-1; D is unclear. CDR1 is DFQATT, CDR2 SNEGSKA, per germline (reference sequence). The CDR3 loop spans 14 amino acids. Trimming shortened V by 3 bases and J by 4 bases, and 13 bases separated the two germline ends. The CDR3 loop is CSASSAQLNQPQHF. CDR3 sequence (DNA): TGCAGTGCTAGCTCCGCACAGCTAAATCAGCCCCAGCATTTT.

The chain combines TRBV29-1 with TRBJ1-2, with D possibly matching TRBD1 (5 bases). V lost 3 bases, J lost 5 bases, and 7 bases lay in between. This CDR3 region has 11 residues. The germline V gene encodes CDR1 SQVTM and CDR2 ANQGSEA. The CDR3 DNA follows: TGCAGCGTTGAGCCAGGGTATGGCTACACCTTC. Its protein product is CSVEPGYGYTF.

In its sample, this clonotype was seen many times. The chain recombines TRBV7-9 with TRBJ2-7; D perhaps matches TRBD1 (5 bases). The length of the CDR3 is 14 residues. Trimming stripped 0 bases from V and 2 bases from J, with 8 bases between. Germline V gene data show CDR1 as SEHNR and CDR2 as FQNEAQ (reference sequence). For the CDR3, the DNA is TGTGCCAGCAGCTTAGCGGGGCTGACCTACGAGCAGTACTTC. It encodes CASSLAGLTYEQYF.

This clonotype appeared many times. This chain links TRBV9 with TRBJ2-3; D is perhaps TRBD1 or TRBD2 (5 bases each). The CDR3 totals 16 residues. Germline CDR1 reads SGDLS; CDR2 reads YYNGEE. The V and J ends lost 0 bases and 4 bases respectively, with 15 bases between them. This CDR3 is CASSVESPGPPDTQYF. The CDR3 DNA follows: TGTGCCAGCAGCGTAGAATCCCCGGGACCCCCAGATACGCAGTATTTT. The complete variable domain, with remaining parts taken from reference TRBV9 and TRBJ2-3, reads DSGVTQTPKHLITATGQRVTLRCSPRSGDLSVYWYQQSLDQGLQFLIQYYNGEERAKGNILERFSAQQFPDLHSELNLSSLELGDSALYFCASSVESPGPPDTQYFGPGTRLTVL.

There are many counts of this clonotype. V and J are TRBV28 and TRBJ2-1, with 9 bases that match TRBD2. The CDR3 covers 18 residues. Germline assignment: CDR1 MDHEN and CDR2 SYDVKM. The V gene end was trimmed by 6 bases and the J gene end by 1 base; junction bases not matched to a gene: 13. For the CDR3, the DNA is TGTGCCAGCAGCCCCCCTAAGGATCTAGCGGGGTCCTACAATGAGCAGTTCTTC. Encoded protein: CASSPPKDLAGSYNEQFF.

The rearrangement links TRBV18 to TRBJ1-3; unclear D gene. Germline CDR1 and CDR2: KGHSH and LQKENI. V lost 1 base to trimming and J lost 3 bases, with 13 bases between them. This CDR3 is 16 amino acids long. The CDR3 region has the DNA TGTGCCAGCTCACCACGAATCGGGGATGGTGGAAACACCATATATTTT. Amino acid sequence: CASSPRIGDGGNTIYF.

This clonotype turned up a few times. This rearrangement joins TRBV6-5 to TRBJ2-2; D possibly matches TRBD1 or TRBD2 (7 bases each). This CDR3 region has 17 residues. Germline V gene sequence: CDR1 MNHEY, CDR2 SVGAGI. Trimming left V 0 bases short and J 7 bases short, with 18 bases between. DNA for the CDR3: TGTGCCAGCAGTTACTCGATCGTCCAGGGGGGGATCGGGGAGCTGTTTTTT. This sequence encodes CASSYSIVQGGIGELFF.

This clonotype has just a few counts. This sequence joins TRBV27 and TRBJ1-4, with D perhaps TRBD1 (5 bases). CDR1 is MNHEY, CDR2 SMNVEV, per germline (reference sequence). Trimming took 1 base from V and 3 from J, leaving 9 bases between them. CDR3 size: 15 residues. The CDR3, as DNA: TGTGCCAGCAGTTTATTTGAGGGGCCTAATGAAAAACTGTTTTTT. Translation: CASSLFEGPNEKLFF.

Many counts were recorded for this clonotype. This chain uses TRBV10-3 with TRBJ2-6, with no clear D. The CDR3 sequence is 19 residues long. The V gene lost 0 bases and the J gene lost 0 bases, with 15 bases spanning the gap. In germline, CDR1 is ENHRY, CDR2 SYGVKD. The chain's CDR3 is CAISESERIRNSGANVLTF. DNA of the CDR3: TGTGCCATCAGTGAGTCGGAGCGCATTAGAAACTCTGGGGCCAACGTCCTGACTTTC.

There are a few counts of this clonotype. The chain uses TRBV5-6 and TRBJ2-1; D may correspond to TRBD1 or TRBD2 (5 bases each). V was cut by 1 base and J by 8 bases, with 10 bases left in between. This CDR3 spans 13 amino acids. The V gene's germline CDR1 is SGHDT and CDR2 YYEEEE. The CDR3 protein is CASSLIRGDEQFF. CDR3 bases: TGTGCCAGCAGCTTGATTAGAGGGGATGAGCAGTTCTTC.

V gene TRBV7-9 combines with J gene TRBJ2-7, with TRBD2 as a possible D gene (6 bases). This CDR3 spans 11 amino acids. The germline V gene encodes CDR1 SEHNR and CDR2 FQNEAQ (reference sequence). Trimming stripped 7 bases from V and 5 bases from J, with 9 bases between. CDR3 residues: CASTEGNEQYF. The CDR3 nucleotides are TGTGCCAGCACGGAGGGGAACGAGCAGTACTTC.

This clonotype was recorded many times. The rearrangement uses TRBV6-1 and TRBJ2-1, with D perhaps being TRBD1 or TRBD2 (5 bases each). This CDR3 spans 15 amino acids. The germline CDR1 and CDR2 sequences are MNHNS and SASEGT. V lost 11 bases to trimming and J lost 5 bases, with 22 bases between them. The CDR3 protein is CASLHRDGANNEQFF. CDR3 coding DNA: TGTGCCTCCCTGCACCGGGACGGCGCGAACAATGAGCAGTTCTTC.

This clonotype was observed many times. The rearrangement uses TRBV20-1 and TRBJ2-7; 10 positions agree with TRBD2. V trimming: 6 bases; J trimming: 2 bases; junction bases outside the gene matches: 10. The CDR3 loop spans 15 amino acids. CDR1 is DFQATT, CDR2 SNEGSKA, per germline (reference sequence). CDR3 coding DNA: TGCAGTGCCGTCTCGCGCCTAGCGGGGGCCTACGAGCAGTACTTC. Its protein is CSAVSRLAGAYEQYF.

This clonotype has a count of ten or more. The V and J genes are TRBV6-1 and TRBJ2-2; possible D gene TRBD1, 7 bases. V gave up 5 bases and J gave up 7 bases, with 11 bases separating them. The CDR3 spans 13 residues. The germline gives CDR1 MNHNS, CDR2 SASEGT. The CDR3 DNA reads as TGTGCCAGCAGTAGACAGGGAGGCGGGGAGCTGTTTTTT. Its protein product is CASSRQGGGELFF.